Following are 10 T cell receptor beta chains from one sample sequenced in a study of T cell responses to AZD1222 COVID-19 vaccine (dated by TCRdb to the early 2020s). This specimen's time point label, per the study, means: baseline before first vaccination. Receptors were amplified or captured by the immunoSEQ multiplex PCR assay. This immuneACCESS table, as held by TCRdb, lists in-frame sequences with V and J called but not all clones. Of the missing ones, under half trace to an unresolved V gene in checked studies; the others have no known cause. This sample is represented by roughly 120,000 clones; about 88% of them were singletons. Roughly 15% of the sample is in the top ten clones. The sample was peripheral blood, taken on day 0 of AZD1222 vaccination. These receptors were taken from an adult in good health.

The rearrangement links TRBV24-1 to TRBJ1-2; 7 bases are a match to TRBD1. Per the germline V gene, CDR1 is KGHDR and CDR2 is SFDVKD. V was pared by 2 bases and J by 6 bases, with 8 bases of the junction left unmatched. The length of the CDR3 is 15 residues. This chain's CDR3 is CATSDWDSGVDGYTF. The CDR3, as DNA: TGTGCCACCAGTGATTGGGACAGCGGTGTGGATGGCTACACCTTC.

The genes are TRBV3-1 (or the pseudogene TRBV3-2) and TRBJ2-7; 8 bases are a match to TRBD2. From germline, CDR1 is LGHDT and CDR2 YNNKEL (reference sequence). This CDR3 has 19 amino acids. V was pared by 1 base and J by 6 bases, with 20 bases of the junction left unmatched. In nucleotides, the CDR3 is TGTGCCAGCAGCCAAGTAACTGGGTCGGGATTCGGGGGGGTGAGCGAGCAGTACTTC. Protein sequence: CASSQVTGSGFGGVSEQYF.

The CDR3 DNA reads as TGTGCCAGCTCACCAGAGGGGCGCAAGGAAAAACTGTTTTTT. Translating it yields CASSPEGRKEKLFF. The chain combines TRBV18 with TRBJ1-4; weak D call: TRBD1 (5 bases). This CDR3 region has 14 residues. From germline, CDR1 is KGHSH and CDR2 LQKENI. Trimming took off 2 bases at V and 8 bases at J, with 12 bases between the two ends.

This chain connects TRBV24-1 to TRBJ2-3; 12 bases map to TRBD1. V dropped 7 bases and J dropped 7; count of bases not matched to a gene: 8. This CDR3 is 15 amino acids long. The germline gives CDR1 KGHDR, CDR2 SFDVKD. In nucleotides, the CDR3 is TGTGCCACCAGCAGGGGGACAGGGGGCTGGTATACGCAGTATTTT. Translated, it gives CATSRGTGGWYTQYF.

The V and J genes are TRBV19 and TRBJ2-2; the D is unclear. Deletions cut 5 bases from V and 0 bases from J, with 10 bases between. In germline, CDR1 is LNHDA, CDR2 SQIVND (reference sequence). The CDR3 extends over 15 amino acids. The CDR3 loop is CASSPHTANTGELFF. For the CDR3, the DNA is TGTGCCAGTAGTCCCCACACCGCGAACACCGGGGAGCTGTTTTTT. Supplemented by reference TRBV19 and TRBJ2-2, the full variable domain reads DGGITQSPKYLFRKEGQNVTLSCEQNLNHDAMYWYRQDPGQGLRLIYYSQIVNDFQKGDIAEGYSVSREKKESFPLTVTSAQKNPTAFYLCASSPHTANTGELFFGEGSRLTVL.

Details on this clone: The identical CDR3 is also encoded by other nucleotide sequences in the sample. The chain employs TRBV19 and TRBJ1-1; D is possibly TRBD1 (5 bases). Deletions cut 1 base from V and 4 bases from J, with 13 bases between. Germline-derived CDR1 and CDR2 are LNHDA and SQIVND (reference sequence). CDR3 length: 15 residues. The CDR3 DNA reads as TGTGCCAGTAGTATAGTTGCGGGGGGTGGCACTGAAGCTTTCTTT. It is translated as CASSIVAGGGTEAFF.

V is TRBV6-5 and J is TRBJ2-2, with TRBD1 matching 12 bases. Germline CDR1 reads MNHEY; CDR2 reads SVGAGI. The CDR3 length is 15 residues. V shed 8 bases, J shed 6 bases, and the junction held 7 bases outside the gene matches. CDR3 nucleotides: TGTGCCAGCCAAAGGGGACAGGGGGCGGCCGGGGAGCTGTTTTTT. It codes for CASQRGQGAAGELFF.

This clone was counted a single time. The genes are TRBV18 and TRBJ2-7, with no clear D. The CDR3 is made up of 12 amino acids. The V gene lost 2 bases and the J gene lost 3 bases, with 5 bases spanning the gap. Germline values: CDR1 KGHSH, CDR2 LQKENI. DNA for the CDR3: TGTGCCAGCTCACCAGGAAGCTACGAGCAGTACTTC. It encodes CASSPGSYEQYF.

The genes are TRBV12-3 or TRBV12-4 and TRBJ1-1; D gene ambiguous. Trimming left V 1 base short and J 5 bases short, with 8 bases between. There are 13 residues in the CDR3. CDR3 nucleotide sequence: TGTGCCAGCAGTTTAGGTGTCTCAACTGAAGCTTTCTTT. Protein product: CASSLGVSTEAFF.

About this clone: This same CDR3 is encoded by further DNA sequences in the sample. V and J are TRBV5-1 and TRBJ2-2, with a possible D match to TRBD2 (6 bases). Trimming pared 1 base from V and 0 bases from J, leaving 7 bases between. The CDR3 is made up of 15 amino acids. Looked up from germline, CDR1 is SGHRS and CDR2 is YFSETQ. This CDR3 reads CASSLLAANTGELFF. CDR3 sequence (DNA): TGCGCCAGCAGCTTGTTAGCGGCGAACACCGGGGAGCTGTTTTTT.